One and the same sample provided the 29 T cell receptor beta chains below, sequenced in a study of blood T cells in healthy people across ages. Together with a sample-barcoded 5' primer, a J-beta primer mix was included in a second PCR lasting about 6 to 11 cycles. TCRdb used MiXCR to reprocess the 5' RACE reads, holding one entry per CDR3 protein. The sample includes around 1,600,000 distinct CDR3 sequences, 42% seen only once; the top ten take about 4%. The specimen sequenced was blood. These receptors all stem from a woman between 18 and 29 years old in good health.

There are a few counts of this clonotype. The chain combines TRBV28 with TRBJ2-1, with 7 bases fitting TRBD2. CDR1 is MDHEN and CDR2 is SYDVKM in the germline V gene. The CDR3 is made up of 14 amino acids. The CDR3 region is CALGRGSSYNEQFF. The DNA for the CDR3 is TGTGCGCTGGGGCGGGGGAGCTCCTACAATGAGCAGTTCTTC.

Notes on this clonotype: A read error may produce the germline difference seen at one junction end. J is TRBJ2-6 and V is TRBV6-5; the D gene is possibly TRBD1 (6 bases). The CDR3 consists of 19 residues. The germline CDR1 and CDR2 sequences are MNHEY and SVGAGI. For the CDR3, the DNA is TGTGCCAGCAGTTACTCGATTCCCGGGACACTCGGTGGGACCAACGTCCTGACTTTC. It is translated as CASSYSIPGTLGGTNVLTF.

The gene calls are TRBV7-2 and TRBJ2-2; D might be TRBD1 (6 bases). Germline V lookup: CDR1 SGHTA, CDR2 FQGNSA. Trimming took off 8 bases at V and 4 bases at J, with 17 bases between the two ends. This CDR3 is built from 15 residues. Here the CDR3 DNA reads TGTGCCAGCGGGAGACAGGATCGGACCACCGGGGAGCTGTTTTTT. Protein: CASGRQDRTTGELFF.

This clonotype came up a few times. The CDR3 DNA sequence: TGTGCCATCAGTGAGTGGGACATGGAGGGCTACACCTTC. It yields the protein CAISEWDMEGYTF. This chain connects TRBV10-3 to TRBJ1-2; a weak D match, TRBD1 (6 bases). The germline V gene encodes CDR1 ENHRY and CDR2 SYGVKD. This CDR3 is 13 amino acids long. V lost 1 base and J 8 bases, leaving 11 bases between the germline ends.

This clonotype has more than one count but fewer than ten. The rearrangement uses TRBV12-3 or TRBV12-4 and TRBJ2-2; D might be TRBD1 or TRBD2, each matching 5 bases. The CDR3 contains 13 residues. Trimming took 11 bases from V and 4 from J, leaving 14 bases between them. The CDR3 coding sequence is TGTGCCGCCAGCCGGGGCCTCACCGGGGAGCTGTTTTTT. It encodes CAASRGLTGELFF.

This chain uses TRBV4-3 with TRBJ2-1; 12 positions agree with TRBD2. This CDR3 region has 17 residues. The V gene's germline CDR1 is LGHNA and CDR2 YSLEER. V was clipped by 2 bases and J by 4 bases; unmatched bases: 6. The CDR3 region has the DNA TGCGCCAGCAGCCAAATGACTAGCGGGAGTTCTTACAATGAGCAGTTCTTC. This encodes CASSQMTSGSSYNEQFF.

The V gene is TRBV25-1, the J gene TRBJ2-1; a possible D gene is TRBD2 (6 bases). Per germline, CDR1 MGHDK and CDR2 SYGVNS. The CDR3 covers 15 residues. V was shortened by 8 bases and J by 2 bases, with 16 bases between the two germline ends. The CDR3 nucleotides are TGTGCCAGCTCCATGGGGGGAGTGGCCTACAATGAGCAGTTCTTC. Its protein is CASSMGGVAYNEQFF.

The V and J genes are TRBV1 and TRBJ2-2; the DNA was not compared with TRBD2, the D call given in the table. TRBV1 is classified as a pseudogene. This CDR3 region has 17 residues. In DNA form, the CDR3 reads TGCACCAGCAGCCAAGTCGGACTAGCGGGGGACACCGGGGAGCTGTTTTTT. Its translation is CTSSQVGLAGDTGELFF.

This clonotype was picked up a small number of times. The chain uses TRBV4-3 and TRBJ2-1; no definite D call. Germline V gene sequence: CDR1 LGHNA, CDR2 YSLEER. The CDR3 loop spans 15 amino acids. Trimming removed 1 base at V and 12 bases at J, with 19 bases between. The CDR3, as DNA: TGCGCCAGCAGCCAAGCCCGATACGATCGACGAGGGCAGTTCTTC. Its protein is CASSQARYDRRGQFF.

The table lists this clonotype with a few counts. CDR3 DNA: TGCGCCAGCAGTATGACAGGGGGTTATGAAAAACTGTTTTTT. Protein sequence: CASSMTGGYEKLFF. This chain joins TRBV5-1 and TRBJ1-4, with 9 bases that match TRBD1. Germline V gene sequence: CDR1 SGHRS, CDR2 YFSETQ. V shed 5 bases, J shed 6 bases, and the junction held 5 bases outside the gene matches. This CDR3 contains 14 residues.

This clonotype was detected only a few times. The J gene is TRBJ1-2, the V gene TRBV27; no clear D gene. V was clipped by 5 bases and J by 3 bases, with 13 bases between them. Germline CDR1 and CDR2: MNHEY and SMNVEV (reference sequence). The CDR3 length is 14 residues. DNA for the CDR3: TGTGCCAGCAGTCGCCAGGACGGCTACTATGGCTACACCTTC. Amino acids: CASSRQDGYYGYTF.

The rearrangement uses TRBV10-2 and TRBJ2-7, with 10 bases lining up with TRBD2. CDR3 size: 12 residues. V was clipped by 10 bases and J by 7 bases; unmatched bases: 7. From germline, CDR1 is WSHSY and CDR2 SAAADI. Here the CDR3 reads CATQLAGYEQYF. In nucleotides, the CDR3 is TGCGCCACCCAACTAGCGGGGTATGAGCAGTACTTC.

The CDR3 region is CASSLGSTAQYF. In DNA form, the CDR3 reads TGTGCCAGCAGCTTAGGTTCTACGGCGCAGTATTTT. This chain uses TRBV7-3 with TRBJ2-3; D is undetermined. The germline V and J ends were trimmed by 2 bases and 10 bases, with 10 bases remaining between them. Germline lookup yields CDR1 SGHTA and CDR2 FQGTGA. The CDR3 has 12 residues.

This clonotype was recorded a few times. The chain has TRBV21-1 and TRBJ2-5; TRBD2 is the table's D call, not checked against the DNA. TRBV21-1 is flagged as a pseudogene. The CDR3 length is 15 residues. CDR3 DNA: TGTGCCAGCGGGACTAGTAGGGACCCTCAAGAGACCCAGTACTTC. As protein: CASGTSRDPQETQYF.

There are a few counts of this clonotype. This sequence joins TRBV6-1 and TRBJ2-5; D perhaps matches TRBD2 (7 bases). CDR3 length equals 15 residues. Trimming stripped 7 bases from V and 1 base from J, with 16 bases between. The germline V gene encodes CDR1 MNHNS and CDR2 SASEGT. The CDR3 bases are TGTGCCAGCATGAAGAGGGGGGGCCCCCAAGAGACCCAGTACTTC. Translation: CASMKRGGPQETQYF.

This clonotype was found a few times. The chain recombines TRBV5-1 with TRBJ1-4; no definite D call. The germline gives CDR1 SGHRS, CDR2 YFSETQ. The CDR3 consists of 13 residues. With 4 bases removed from V and 8 bases from J, the gap between germline ends came to 12 bases. The CDR3 nucleotides are TGCGCCAGCAGCCCCTCGCAGCCGGAAAAACTGTTTTTT. Its translation: CASSPSQPEKLFF.

This clonotype was counted a few times. V usage is TRBV10-3 and J usage is TRBJ1-1, with 7 bases lining up with TRBD1. The germline gives CDR1 ENHRY, CDR2 SYGVKD. The J segment lost 6 bases and the V segment lost 4 bases, leaving 14 bases of the junction unmatched. This CDR3 spans 16 amino acids. CDR3 sequence reads: CAISGRTGAGLPEAFF. The CDR3, as DNA: TGTGCCATCAGTGGAAGAACAGGGGCGGGTCTGCCTGAAGCTTTCTTT.

V is TRBV5-1 and J is TRBJ2-1; TRBD2 agrees at 7 bases. The DNA end lines up better with TRBJ2-7; the J call may be wrong. The CDR3 totals 15 residues. Germline V gene lookup returns CDR1 SGHRS and CDR2 YFSETQ. The CDR3 loop is CASSWGTGDYNEQYF. The CDR3, as DNA: TGCGCCAGCAGCTGGGGTACCGGGGACTACAATGAGCAGTACTTC.

V is TRBV21-1 and J is TRBJ1-5. TRBV21-1 is an annotated pseudogene. This CDR3 has 18 amino acids. The CDR3 coding sequence is TGTGCCAGCAGCAACAACAGTCGACGGAGGTATAGCAATCAGCCCCAGCATTTT. Translated: CASSNNSRRRYSNQPQHF.

The chain employs TRBV20-1 and TRBJ1-2; the D is unclear. Trimming pared 6 bases from V and 2 bases from J, leaving 13 bases between. The germline V gene encodes CDR1 DFQATT and CDR2 SNEGSKA (reference sequence). This CDR3 is built from 13 residues. CDR3 residues: CSAARHANYGYTF. The CDR3 bases are TGCAGTGCCGCCAGACACGCCAACTATGGCTACACCTTC.

The CDR3 protein is CSVEGDRDLLNTEAFF. CDR3 nucleotide sequence: TGCAGCGTTGAGGGTGACAGGGACCTGTTGAACACTGAAGCTTTCTTT. The chain links TRBV29-1 to TRBJ1-1; TRBD1 agrees at 7 bases. CDR1 is SQVTM, CDR2 ANQGSEA, per germline. The CDR3 length is 16 residues. V gave up 3 bases and J gave up 0 bases; unmatched junction bases: 10. The full variable domain, in which reference TRBV29-1 and TRBJ1-1 provide the parts outside the CDR3, is SAVISQKPSRDICQRGTSLTIQCQVDSQVTMMFWYRQQPGQSLTLIATANQGSEATYESGFVIDKFPISRPNLTFSTLTVSNMSPEDSSIYLCSVEGDRDLLNTEAFFGQGTRLTVV.

This rearrangement joins TRBV7-9 to TRBJ2-5; D might be TRBD2 (6 bases). The better agreement between TRBJ2-7 and the DNA end casts doubt on the J call. Germline loops: CDR1 SEHNR, CDR2 FQNEAQ (reference sequence). The CDR3 extends over 13 amino acids. The CDR3 DNA reads TGTGCCAGCAGCTACGGGACTCCCGACGAGCAGTACTTC. It is translated as CASSYGTPDEQYF.

This chain uses TRBV9 with TRBJ2-7; 7 bases are a match to TRBD2. With V trimmed by 6 bases and J by 0 bases, 12 bases remained unmatched. The germline V gene encodes CDR1 SGDLS and CDR2 YYNGEE. The CDR3 contains 16 residues. The CDR3 coding sequence is TGTGCCAGCAACCTAGGGACTATACTATACTCCTACGAGCAGTACTTC. Protein: CASNLGTILYSYEQYF. Full variable domain (rest looked up from reference TRBV9 and TRBJ2-7): DSGVTQTPKHLITATGQRVTLRCSPRSGDLSVYWYQQSLDQGLQFLIQYYNGEERAKGNILERFSAQQFPDLHSELNLSSLELGDSALYFCASNLGTILYSYEQYFGPGTRLTVT.

This clonotype has just a few counts. The rearrangement links TRBV12-3 or TRBV12-4 to TRBJ1-2; tentatively, D is TRBD1 (6 bases). With 10 bases removed from V and 1 base from J, the gap between germline ends came to 13 bases. The CDR3 contains 13 residues. In nucleotides, the CDR3 is TGTGCCATTATTACAGGGAATAACTATGGCTACACCTTC. Translating gives CAIITGNNYGYTF.

The table lists this clonotype with a count of one. The J gene is TRBJ1-2, the V gene TRBV20-1; unclear D gene. There are 11 residues in the CDR3. Germline loops: CDR1 DFQATT, CDR2 SNEGSKA (reference sequence). The CDR3 protein is CIVYGKDGYTF. The CDR3 region has the DNA TGCATTGTATATGGGAAGGATGGCTACACCTTC.

This chain connects TRBV9 to TRBJ2-7; possibly TRBD2 for D (5 bases). The V end lost 0 bases, the J end lost 3 bases, and 10 bases lay between the germline ends. The V gene's germline CDR1 is SGDLS and CDR2 YYNGEE. The CDR3 length is 14 residues. CDR3 nucleotide sequence: TGTGCCAGCAGCGTAGGGGGAGCAGTCTACGAGCAGTACTTC. It encodes CASSVGGAVYEQYF.

This chain connects TRBV28 to TRBJ2-7; D possibly corresponds to TRBD2 (6 bases). CDR1 is MDHEN, CDR2 SYDVKM, per germline. The CDR3 is 14 amino acids. Trimming stripped 5 bases from V and 4 bases from J, with 15 bases between. The DNA for the CDR3 is TGTGCCAGCAGTGCTCGGGAGTGGGGTTACGAGCAGTACTTC. Residues: CASSAREWGYEQYF.

This clonotype appeared many times. The germline gene is not matched at one end of the junction; a read error may be the cause. This rearrangement joins TRBV5-1 to TRBJ1-4; 7 bases line up with TRBD1. The germline V gene has CDR1 SGHRS and CDR2 YFSETQ. There are 14 residues in the CDR3. CDR3 DNA sequence: TGTGCCAGCAGCTTAGGGCAGGGGGATGAAAAACTGTTTTTT. It encodes CASSLGQGDEKLFF. The full variable domain, rest sourced from reference TRBV5-1 and TRBJ1-4, is KAGVTQTPRYLIKTRGQQVTLSCSPISGHRSVSWYQQTPGQGLQFLFEYFSETQRNKGNFPGRFSGRQFSNSRSEMNVSTLELGDSALYLCASSLGQGDEKLFFGSGTQLSVL.

The chain combines TRBV9 with TRBJ1-2, with D possibly matching TRBD1 (5 bases). Germline V gene lookup returns CDR1 SGDLS and CDR2 YYNGEE. Trimming cost V 4 bases and J 8 bases, with 21 bases left between them. The CDR3 extends over 15 amino acids. The CDR3 loop is CASSTRDRSHGGYTF. CDR3 coding DNA: TGTGCCAGCAGCACCCGGGACCGATCTCATGGCGGCTACACCTTC.